This entry is about one T cell receptor (beta chain). In the source study's methods: Reference gene primers were amplified, and this amplification served to estimate nucleated cell counts. Data came from immunoSEQ multiplex PCR; TCRdb stores just in-frame clones and leaves some out. The D gene and trimming were derived from the DNA, and the V and J assignments and clone size from that table. The sample records roughly 200,000 clones, roughly 90% being singletons. The V gene's germline CDR1 is SGHDT and CDR2 YYEEEE. The CDR3 spans 17 residues. With 0 bases removed from V and 0 bases from J, the gap between germline ends came to 16 bases. This sample was included in a study of blood T cell repertoires in COVID-19. Study at large: Italy, Spain and the United States were the sources of the convalescent and acute COVID-19 samples. In each case, the material was cDNA or gDNA derived from T cells, B-cell-depleted T cells, or PBMCs.

This clonotype originated in a woman in her twenties or thirties with acute COVID-19. The sample was PBMCs or T cells enriched from blood (not recorded which). The J gene is TRBJ2-7, the V gene TRBV5-6; D might be TRBD2 (5 bases). The DNA of the CDR3 is TGTGCCAGCAGCTTGGGACCCGAGCGGTGGATCTCCTACGAGCAGTACTTC. Protein sequence: CASSLGPERWISYEQYF.